The clone carrying this TCR beta chain has just one count. This sample is drawn from a study of blood T cell repertoires in COVID-19. Generated by immunoSEQ multiplex PCR, the TCRdb table keeps only in-frame clones and is missing some. Here the sample spans roughly 250,000 clones, roughly 93% being singletons. Residents of about 25 US areas, aged about 18 to 89 years, made up the participants. Trimming left V 0 bases short and J 6 bases short, with 9 bases between. The germline CDR1 and CDR2 sequences are SGHVS and FQNEAQ. This CDR3 comprises 14 residues. Sequenced input: PBMCs or T cells enriched from blood (not recorded which). The chain links TRBV7-8 to TRBJ1-5; tentative D call: TRBD1 (6 bases). The receptor's source is a middle-aged woman with acute COVID-19. CDR3: CASSLAGAGQPQHF. CDR3 in DNA: TGTGCCAGCAGCTTAGCGGGGGCGGGTCAGCCCCAGCATTTT. Filled out from reference TRBV7-8 and TRBJ1-5, the complete variable domain reads GAGVSQSPRYKVAKRGQDVALRCDPISGHVSLFWYQQALGQGPEFLTYFQNEAQLDKSGLPSDRFFAERPEGSVSTLKIQRTQQEDSAVYLCASSLAGAGQPQHFGDGTRLSIL.